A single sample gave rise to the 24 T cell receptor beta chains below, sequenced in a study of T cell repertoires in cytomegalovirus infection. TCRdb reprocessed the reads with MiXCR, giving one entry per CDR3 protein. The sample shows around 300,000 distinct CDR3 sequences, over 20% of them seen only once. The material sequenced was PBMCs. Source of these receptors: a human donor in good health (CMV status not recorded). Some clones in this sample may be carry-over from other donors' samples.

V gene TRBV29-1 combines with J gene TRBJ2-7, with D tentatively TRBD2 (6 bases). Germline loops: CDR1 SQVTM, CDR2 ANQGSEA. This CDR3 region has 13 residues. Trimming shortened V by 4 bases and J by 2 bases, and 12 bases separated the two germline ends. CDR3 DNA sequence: TGCAGCGTTGCCCCGGGACTCGCCTACGAGCAGTACTTC. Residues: CSVAPGLAYEQYF.

CDR3 DNA sequence: TGCAGCGTACTCATAGAGCCAGGGAACACTGAAGCTTTCTTT. Translation gives CSVLIEPGNTEAFF. This rearrangement joins TRBV29-1 to TRBJ1-1; no definite D call. V was trimmed by 6 bases and J by 1 base, leaving 15 bases between them. The germline gives CDR1 SQVTM, CDR2 ANQGSEA. This CDR3 comprises 14 residues.

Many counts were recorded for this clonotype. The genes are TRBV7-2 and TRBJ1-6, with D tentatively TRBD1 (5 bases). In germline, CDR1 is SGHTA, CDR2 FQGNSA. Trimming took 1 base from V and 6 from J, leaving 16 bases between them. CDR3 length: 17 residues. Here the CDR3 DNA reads TGTGCCAGCAGCTTAGACTCGGCAGGGATGGGTAATTCACCCCTCCACTTT. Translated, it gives CASSLDSAGMGNSPLHF.

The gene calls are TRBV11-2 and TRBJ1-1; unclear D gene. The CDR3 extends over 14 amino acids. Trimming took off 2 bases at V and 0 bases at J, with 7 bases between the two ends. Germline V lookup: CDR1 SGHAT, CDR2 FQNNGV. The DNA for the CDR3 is TGTGCCAGCAGCTTATTGGACCTGAACACTGAAGCTTTCTTT. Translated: CASSLLDLNTEAFF.

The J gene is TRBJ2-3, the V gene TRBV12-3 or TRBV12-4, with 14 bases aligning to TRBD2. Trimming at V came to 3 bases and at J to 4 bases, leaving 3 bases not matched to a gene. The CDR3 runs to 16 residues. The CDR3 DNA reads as TGTGCCAGCAGTTTCTCGACTAGCGGGGGGGCAGATACGCAGTATTTT. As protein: CASSFSTSGGADTQYF.

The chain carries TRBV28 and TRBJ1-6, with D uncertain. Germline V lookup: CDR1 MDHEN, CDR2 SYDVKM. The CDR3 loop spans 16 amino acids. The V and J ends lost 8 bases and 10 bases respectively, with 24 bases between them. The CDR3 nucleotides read TGTGCCAGCGCTGCGGACGGGCTAAACCCGGGGTCACCCCTCCACTTT. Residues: CASAADGLNPGSPLHF.

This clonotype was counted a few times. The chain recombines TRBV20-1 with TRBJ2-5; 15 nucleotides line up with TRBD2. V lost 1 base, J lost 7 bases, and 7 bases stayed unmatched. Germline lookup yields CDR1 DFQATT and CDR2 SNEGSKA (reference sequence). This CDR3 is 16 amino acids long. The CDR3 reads CSARGRTSGGARTQYF. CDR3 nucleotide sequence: TGCAGTGCTAGAGGCCGGACTAGCGGGGGGGCCAGGACCCAGTACTTC.

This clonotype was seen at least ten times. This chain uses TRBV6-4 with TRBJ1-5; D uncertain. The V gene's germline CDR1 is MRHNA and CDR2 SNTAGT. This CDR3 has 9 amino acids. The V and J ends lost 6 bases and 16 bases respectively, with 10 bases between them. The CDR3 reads CASSRDFHF. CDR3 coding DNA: TGTGCCAGCAGCCGGGATTTCCATTTT.

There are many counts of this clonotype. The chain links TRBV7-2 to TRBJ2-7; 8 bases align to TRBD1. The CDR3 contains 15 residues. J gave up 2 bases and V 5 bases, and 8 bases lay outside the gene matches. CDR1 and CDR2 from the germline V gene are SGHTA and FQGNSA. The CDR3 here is CASSPDRGETYEQYF. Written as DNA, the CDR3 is TGTGCCAGCAGCCCAGACAGGGGCGAAACCTACGAGCAGTACTTC. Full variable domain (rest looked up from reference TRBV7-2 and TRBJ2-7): GAGVSQSPSNKVTEKGKDVELRCDPISGHTALYWYRQSLGQGLEFLIYFQGNSAPDKSGLPSDRFSAERTGGSVSTLTIQRTQQEDSAVYLCASSPDRGETYEQYFGPGTRLTVT.

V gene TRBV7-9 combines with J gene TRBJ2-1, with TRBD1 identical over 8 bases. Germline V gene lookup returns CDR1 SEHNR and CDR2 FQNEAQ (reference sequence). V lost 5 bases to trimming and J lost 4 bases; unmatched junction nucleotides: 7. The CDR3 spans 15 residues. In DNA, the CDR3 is TGTGCCAGCAGCGCACGGGACAGGACATACAATGAGCAGTTCTTC. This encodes CASSARDRTYNEQFF.

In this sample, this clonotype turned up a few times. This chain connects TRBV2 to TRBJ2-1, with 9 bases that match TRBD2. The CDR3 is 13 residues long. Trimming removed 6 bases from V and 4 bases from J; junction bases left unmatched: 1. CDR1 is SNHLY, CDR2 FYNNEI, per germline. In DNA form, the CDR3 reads TGTGCCAGCAGAAGCGGGGGGTACAATGAGCAGTTCTTC. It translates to CASRSGGYNEQFF.

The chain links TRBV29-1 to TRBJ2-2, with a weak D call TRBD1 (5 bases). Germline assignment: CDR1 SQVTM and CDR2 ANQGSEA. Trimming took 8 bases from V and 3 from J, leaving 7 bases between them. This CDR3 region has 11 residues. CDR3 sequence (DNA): TGCAGCTACAGGTACACCGGGGAGCTGTTTTTT. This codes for CSYRYTGELFF.

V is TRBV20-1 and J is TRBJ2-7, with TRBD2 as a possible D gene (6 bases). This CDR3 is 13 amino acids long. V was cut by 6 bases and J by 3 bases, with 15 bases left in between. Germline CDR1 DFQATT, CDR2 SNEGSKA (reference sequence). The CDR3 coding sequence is TGCAGTGCCAGACCCGGGAGTTTCTACGAGCAGTACTTC. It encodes CSARPGSFYEQYF.

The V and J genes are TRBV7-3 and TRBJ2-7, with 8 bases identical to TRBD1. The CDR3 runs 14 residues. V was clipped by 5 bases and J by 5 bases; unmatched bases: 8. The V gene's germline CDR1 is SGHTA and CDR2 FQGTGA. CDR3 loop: CASSPGQGTDEQYF. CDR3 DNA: TGTGCCAGCAGCCCCGGACAGGGTACCGACGAGCAGTACTTC.

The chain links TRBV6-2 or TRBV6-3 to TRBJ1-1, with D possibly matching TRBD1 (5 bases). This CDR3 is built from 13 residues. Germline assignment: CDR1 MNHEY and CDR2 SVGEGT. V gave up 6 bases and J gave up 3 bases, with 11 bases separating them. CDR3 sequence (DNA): TGTGCCAGCAGCAGGGAGGTGGACACTGAAGCTTTCTTT. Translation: CASSREVDTEAFF.

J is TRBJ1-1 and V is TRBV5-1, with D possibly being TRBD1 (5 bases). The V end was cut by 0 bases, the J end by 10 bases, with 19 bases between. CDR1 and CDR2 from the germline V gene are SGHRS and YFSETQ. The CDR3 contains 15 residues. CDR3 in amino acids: CASSLASGLSGGAFF. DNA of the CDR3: TGCGCCAGCAGCTTGGCCTCGGGACTCAGCGGTGGAGCTTTCTTT.

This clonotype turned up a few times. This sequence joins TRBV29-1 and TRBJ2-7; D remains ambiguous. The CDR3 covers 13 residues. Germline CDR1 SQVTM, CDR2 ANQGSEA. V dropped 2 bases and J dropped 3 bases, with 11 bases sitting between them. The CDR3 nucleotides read TGCAGCGTTGAAATGGACGGCGGCTACGAGCAGTACTTC. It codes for CSVEMDGGYEQYF.

CDR3 in amino acids: CASSHRPPSSSYNEQFF. The CDR3 DNA reads as TGTGCCAGCAGCCACAGGCCTCCGTCGAGCTCCTACAATGAGCAGTTCTTC. The chain carries TRBV7-8 and TRBJ2-1, with D perhaps matching TRBD1 (5 bases). This CDR3 has 17 residues. Germline values: CDR1 SGHVS, CDR2 FQNEAQ. V was trimmed by 5 bases and J by 0 bases, leaving 17 bases between them.

Here the CDR3 reads CASSLAGGATDTQYF. The CDR3 nucleotides are TGCGCCAGCAGCTTGGCCGGGGGCGCGACAGATACGCAGTATTTT. The chain is built from TRBV5-1 and TRBJ2-3, with D possibly called TRBD1 or TRBD2 (6 bases each). The CDR3 is 15 amino acids. Germline-derived CDR1 and CDR2 are SGHRS and YFSETQ. Trimming cost V 0 bases and J 3 bases, with 11 bases left between them.

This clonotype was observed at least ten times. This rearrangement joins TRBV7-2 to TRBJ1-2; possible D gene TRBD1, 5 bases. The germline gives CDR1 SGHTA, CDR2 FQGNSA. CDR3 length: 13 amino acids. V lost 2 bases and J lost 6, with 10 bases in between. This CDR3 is CASSLKQGHGYTF. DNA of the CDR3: TGTGCCAGCAGCTTAAAGCAGGGACATGGCTACACCTTC. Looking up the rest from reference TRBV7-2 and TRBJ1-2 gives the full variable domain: GAGVSQSPSNKVTEKGKDVELRCDPISGHTALYWYRQSLGQGLEFLIYFQGNSAPDKSGLPSDRFSAERTGGSVSTLTIQRTQQEDSAVYLCASSLKQGHGYTFGSGTRLTVV.

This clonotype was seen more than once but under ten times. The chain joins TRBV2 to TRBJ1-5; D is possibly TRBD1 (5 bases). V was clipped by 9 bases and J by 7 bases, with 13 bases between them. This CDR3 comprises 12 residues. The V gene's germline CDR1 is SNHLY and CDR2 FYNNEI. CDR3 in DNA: TGTGCCAGTGAGGGACCGGGGCAGCCCCAGCATTTT. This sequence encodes CASEGPGQPQHF.

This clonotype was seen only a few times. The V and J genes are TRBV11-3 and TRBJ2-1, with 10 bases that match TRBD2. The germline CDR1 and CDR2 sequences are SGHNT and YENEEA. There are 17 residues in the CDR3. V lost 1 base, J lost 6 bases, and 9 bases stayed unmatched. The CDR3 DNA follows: TGTGCCAGCAGCTTAGGGGTAGCGGGAGGTCGGGGCAATGAGCAGTTCTTC. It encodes CASSLGVAGGRGNEQFF.

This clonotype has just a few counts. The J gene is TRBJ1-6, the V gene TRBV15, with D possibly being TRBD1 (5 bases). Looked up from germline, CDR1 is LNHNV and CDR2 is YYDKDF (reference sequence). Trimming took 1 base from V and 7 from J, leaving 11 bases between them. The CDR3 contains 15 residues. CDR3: CATSRAGTSNSPLHF. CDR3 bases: TGTGCCACCAGCAGAGCCGGGACTTCAAATTCACCCCTCCACTTT.

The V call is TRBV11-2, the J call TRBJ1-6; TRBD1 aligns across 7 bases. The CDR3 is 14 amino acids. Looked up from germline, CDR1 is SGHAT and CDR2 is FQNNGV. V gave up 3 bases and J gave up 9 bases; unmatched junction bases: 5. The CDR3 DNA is TGTGCCAGCAGCTTGGAGGGGGCGAGTTCACCCCTCCACTTT. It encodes CASSLEGASSPLHF.